The 9 T cell receptor beta chains presented below share a single source sample, sequenced in a study of T cells in Graves' hyperthyroidism and ophthalmopathy. What was amplified from RNA transcripts were TCR beta CDR3 regions. The primer set for the first-round RT-PCR of the TCR CDR3 was HTBI. TCRdb independently ran MiXCR on the multiplex PCR reads; one entry per CDR3 protein. In the table there are around 620,000 distinct CDR3 sequences, about 43% of which are singletons. Sequences were obtained from peripheral blood or thyroid tissue (not recorded which). These receptors all come from an adult woman with Graves' disease, either hyperthyroidism or ophthalmopathy (not recorded which).

This clonotype has just one count. The rearrangement joins TRBV9 to TRBJ1-1; 8 nucleotides align to TRBD1. CDR3 length: 14 residues. The J segment lost 3 bases and the V segment lost 4 bases, leaving 5 bases of the junction unmatched. The germline V gene encodes CDR1 SGDLS and CDR2 YYNGEE. The CDR3 region is CASSLDRADTEAFF. The CDR3 nucleotides read TGTGCCAGCAGCTTGGACAGGGCCGACACTGAAGCTTTCTTT.

In this sample, this clonotype turned up many times. This rearrangement joins TRBV7-9 to TRBJ2-5; no definite D call. Trimming took off 8 bases at V and 4 bases at J, with 17 bases between the two ends. Germline-derived CDR1 and CDR2 are SEHNR and FQNEAQ (reference sequence). The CDR3 consists of 14 residues. The CDR3 sequence: CASRLDASGETQYF. In DNA form, the CDR3 reads TGTGCCAGCCGACTCGACGCAAGTGGAGAGACCCAGTACTTC.

This chain links TRBV11-1 with TRBJ1-1; 8 bases match TRBD1. Trimming removed 5 bases from V and 0 bases from J; junction bases left unmatched: 8. Germline-derived CDR1 and CDR2 are SGHAT and FQDESV (reference sequence). The CDR3 sequence is 16 residues long. The CDR3 sequence is CASSHRQGPMNTEAFF. The CDR3 DNA sequence: TGTGCCAGCAGCCACCGACAGGGGCCTATGAACACTGAAGCTTTCTTT.

The CDR3 loop is CASSQQGAGEQYF. The DNA of the CDR3 is TGTGCCAGCAGCCAACAGGGGGCAGGCGAGCAGTACTTC. The J gene is TRBJ2-7, the V gene TRBV7-6, with 9 bases identical to TRBD1. The germline gives CDR1 SGHVS, CDR2 FNYEAQ. V shed 5 bases, J shed 6 bases, and the junction held 5 bases outside the gene matches. This CDR3 spans 13 amino acids.

The chain recombines TRBV7-9 with TRBJ1-1; D unclear. The CDR3 is made up of 13 amino acids. The V end lost 9 bases, the J end lost 0 bases, and 11 bases lay between the germline ends. From germline, CDR1 is SEHNR and CDR2 FQNEAQ (reference sequence). In DNA form, the CDR3 reads TGTGCCAGTAGTTCTTCCGTGAACACTGAAGCTTTCTTT. Its translation: CASSSSVNTEAFF.

This sequence joins TRBV20-1 and TRBJ1-5; possible D gene TRBD1, 6 bases. Trimming took off 4 bases at V and 5 bases at J, with 21 bases between the two ends. Germline V gives CDR1 DFQATT, CDR2 SNEGSKA (reference sequence). The CDR3 is 16 amino acids. CDR3 in amino acids: CSAIPSGAFLYQPQHF. For the CDR3, the DNA is TGCAGTGCTATTCCCTCGGGGGCCTTCCTTTATCAGCCCCAGCATTTT.

The chain combines TRBV28 with TRBJ1-1; 10 positions match TRBD1. The CDR3 length is 18 residues. Germline-derived CDR1 and CDR2 are MDHEN and SYDVKM. V lost 6 bases and J lost 5; bases outside the gene matches: 18. The DNA of the CDR3 is TGTGCCAGCAGGTTGGATGCCTTCGACAGGGGGCGTAGAACTGAAGCTTTCTTT. Translating it yields CASRLDAFDRGRRTEAFF.

The V gene is TRBV12-3 or TRBV12-4, the J gene TRBJ1-2; the match to TRBD1 covers 8 bases. Trimming cost V 5 bases and J 7 bases; bases outside gene matches: 18. The CDR3 contains 17 residues. CDR3 sequence (DNA): TGTGCCAGCAGTGCCGGACAGGGAGGCAATTCACCCCTTGGCTACACCTTC. It codes for CASSAGQGGNSPLGYTF.

This clonotype was observed many times. The chain couples TRBV12-3 or TRBV12-4 to TRBJ2-5, with TRBD1 matching over 7 bases. The CDR3 covers 15 residues. V trimming: 2 bases; J trimming: 4 bases; junction bases outside the gene matches: 7. The chain's CDR3 is CASSLTLTGRETQYF. CDR3 nucleotide sequence: TGTGCCAGCAGTTTAACTTTGACAGGGCGAGAGACCCAGTACTTC.